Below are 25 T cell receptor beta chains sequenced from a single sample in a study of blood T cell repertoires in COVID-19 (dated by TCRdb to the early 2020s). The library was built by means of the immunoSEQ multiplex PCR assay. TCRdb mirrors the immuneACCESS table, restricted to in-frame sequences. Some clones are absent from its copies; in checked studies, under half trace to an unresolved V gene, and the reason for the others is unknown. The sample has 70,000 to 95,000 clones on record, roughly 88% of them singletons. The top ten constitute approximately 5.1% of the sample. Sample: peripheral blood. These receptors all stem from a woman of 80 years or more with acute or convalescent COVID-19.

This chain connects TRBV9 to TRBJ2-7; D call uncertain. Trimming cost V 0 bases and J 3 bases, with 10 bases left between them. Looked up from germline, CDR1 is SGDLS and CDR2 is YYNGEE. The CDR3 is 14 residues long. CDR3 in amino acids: CASSVGSAGYEQYF. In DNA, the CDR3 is TGTGCCAGCAGCGTAGGTTCGGCAGGCTACGAGCAGTACTTC.

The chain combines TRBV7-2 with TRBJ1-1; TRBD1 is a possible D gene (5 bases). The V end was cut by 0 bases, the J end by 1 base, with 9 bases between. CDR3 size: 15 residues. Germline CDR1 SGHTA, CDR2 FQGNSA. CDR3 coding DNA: TGTGCCAGCAGCTTAGCGCGACAGCCGAACACTGAAGCTTTCTTT. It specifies CASSLARQPNTEAFF.

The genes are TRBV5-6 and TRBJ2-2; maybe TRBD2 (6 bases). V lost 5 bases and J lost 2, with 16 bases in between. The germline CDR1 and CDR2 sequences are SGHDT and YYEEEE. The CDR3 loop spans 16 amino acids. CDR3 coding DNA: TGTGCCAGCAGTTGGGGACTTAGCCGAAACACCGGGGAGCTGTTTTTT. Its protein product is CASSWGLSRNTGELFF.

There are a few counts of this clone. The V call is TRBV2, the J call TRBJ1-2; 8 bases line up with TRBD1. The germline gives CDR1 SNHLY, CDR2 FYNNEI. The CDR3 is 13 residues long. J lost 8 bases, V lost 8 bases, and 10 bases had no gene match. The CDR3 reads CASGAGGSGGYTF. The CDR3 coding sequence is TGTGCCAGCGGTGCAGGGGGCTCGGGGGGCTACACCTTC.

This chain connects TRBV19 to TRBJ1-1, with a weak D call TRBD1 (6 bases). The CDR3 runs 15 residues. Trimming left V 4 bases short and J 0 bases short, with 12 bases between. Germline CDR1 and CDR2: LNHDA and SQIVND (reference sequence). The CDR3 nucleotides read TGTGCCAGTAGTACTTGGACAGTTATGAACACTGAAGCTTTCTTT. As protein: CASSTWTVMNTEAFF.

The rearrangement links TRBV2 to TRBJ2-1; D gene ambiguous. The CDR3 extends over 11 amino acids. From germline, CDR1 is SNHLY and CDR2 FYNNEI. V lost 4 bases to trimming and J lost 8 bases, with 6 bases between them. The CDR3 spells CASSAPYEQFF. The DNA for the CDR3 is TGTGCCAGCAGTGCCCCCTATGAGCAGTTCTTC. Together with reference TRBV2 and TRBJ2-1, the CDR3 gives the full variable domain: EPEVTQTPSHQVTQMGQEVILRCVPISNHLYFYWYRQILGQKVEFLVSFYNNEISEKSEIFDDQFSVERPDGSNFTLKIRSTKLEDSAMYFCASSAPYEQFFGPGTRLTVL.

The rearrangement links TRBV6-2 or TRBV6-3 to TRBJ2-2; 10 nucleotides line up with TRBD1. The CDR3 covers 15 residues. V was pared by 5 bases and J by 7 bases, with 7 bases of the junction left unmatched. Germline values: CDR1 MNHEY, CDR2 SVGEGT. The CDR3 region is CASSDRQGAGGELFF. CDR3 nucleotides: TGTGCCAGCAGTGACCGACAGGGGGCAGGCGGGGAGCTGTTTTTT.

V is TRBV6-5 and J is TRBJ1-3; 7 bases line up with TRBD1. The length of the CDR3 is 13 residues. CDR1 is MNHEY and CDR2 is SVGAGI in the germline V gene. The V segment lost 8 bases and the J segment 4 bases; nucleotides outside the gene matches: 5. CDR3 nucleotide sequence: TGTGCCAGCGGACAGGCTTACGGAAACACCATATATTTT. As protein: CASGQAYGNTIYF.

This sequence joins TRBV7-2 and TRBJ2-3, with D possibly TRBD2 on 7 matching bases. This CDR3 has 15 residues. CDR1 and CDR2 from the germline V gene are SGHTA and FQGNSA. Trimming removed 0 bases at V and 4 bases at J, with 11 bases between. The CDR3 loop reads CASSLAGGRSDTQYF. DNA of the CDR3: TGTGCCAGCAGCTTAGCGGGGGGGCGTTCAGATACGCAGTATTTT.

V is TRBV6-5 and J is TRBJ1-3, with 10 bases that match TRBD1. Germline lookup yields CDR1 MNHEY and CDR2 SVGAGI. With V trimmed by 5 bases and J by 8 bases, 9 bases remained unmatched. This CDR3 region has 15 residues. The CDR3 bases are TGTGCCAGCAGTCCTCGACAGGGGGCGGGAGACACCATATATTTT. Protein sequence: CASSPRQGAGDTIYF.

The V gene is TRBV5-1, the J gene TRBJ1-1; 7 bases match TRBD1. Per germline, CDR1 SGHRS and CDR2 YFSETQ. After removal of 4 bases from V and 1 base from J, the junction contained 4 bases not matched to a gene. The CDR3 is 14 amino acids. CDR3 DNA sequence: TGCGCCAGCAGCCTAAGACAGGGGAACACTGAAGCTTTCTTT. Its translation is CASSLRQGNTEAFF.

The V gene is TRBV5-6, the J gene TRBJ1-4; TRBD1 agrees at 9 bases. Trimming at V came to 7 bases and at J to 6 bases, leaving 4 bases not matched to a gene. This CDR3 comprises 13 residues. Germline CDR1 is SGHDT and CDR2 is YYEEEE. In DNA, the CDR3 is TGTGCCAGCTCAGGGACAGGGTATGAAAAACTGTTTTTT. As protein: CASSGTGYEKLFF.

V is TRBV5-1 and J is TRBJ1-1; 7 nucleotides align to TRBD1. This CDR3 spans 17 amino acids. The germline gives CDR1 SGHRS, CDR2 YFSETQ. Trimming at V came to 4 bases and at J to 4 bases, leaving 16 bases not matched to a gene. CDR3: CASSRLGAQGVGTEAFF. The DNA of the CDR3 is TGCGCCAGCAGCCGGTTGGGGGCCCAGGGGGTTGGCACTGAAGCTTTCTTT.

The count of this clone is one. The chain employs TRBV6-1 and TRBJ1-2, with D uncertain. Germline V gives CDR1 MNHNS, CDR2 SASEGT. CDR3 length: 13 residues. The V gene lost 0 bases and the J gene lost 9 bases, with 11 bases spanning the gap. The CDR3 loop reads CASSEAGPGSYTF. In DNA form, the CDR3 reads TGTGCCAGCAGTGAAGCTGGGCCGGGGAGCTACACCTTC.

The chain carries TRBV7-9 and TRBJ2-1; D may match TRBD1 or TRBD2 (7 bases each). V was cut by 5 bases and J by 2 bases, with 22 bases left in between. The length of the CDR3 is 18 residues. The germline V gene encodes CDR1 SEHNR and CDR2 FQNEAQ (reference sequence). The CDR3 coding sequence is TGTGCCAGCAGCCTAGGGGGCGGCGGGAGCTTTGCCTACAATGAGCAGTTCTTC. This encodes CASSLGGGGSFAYNEQFF.

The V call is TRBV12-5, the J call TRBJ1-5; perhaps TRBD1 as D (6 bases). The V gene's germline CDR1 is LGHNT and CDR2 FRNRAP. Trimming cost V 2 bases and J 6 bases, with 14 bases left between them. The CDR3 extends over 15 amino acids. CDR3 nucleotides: TGTGCTAGTGGTTTGCCACAGGGTGGGGTTCAGCCCCAGCATTTT. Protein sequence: CASGLPQGGVQPQHF.

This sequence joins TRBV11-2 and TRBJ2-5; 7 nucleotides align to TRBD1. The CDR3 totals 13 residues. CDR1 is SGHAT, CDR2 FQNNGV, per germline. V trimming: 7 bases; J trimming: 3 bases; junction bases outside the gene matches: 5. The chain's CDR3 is CASNRDREETQYF. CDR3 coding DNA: TGTGCCAGCAACCGCGACAGGGAAGAGACCCAGTACTTC.

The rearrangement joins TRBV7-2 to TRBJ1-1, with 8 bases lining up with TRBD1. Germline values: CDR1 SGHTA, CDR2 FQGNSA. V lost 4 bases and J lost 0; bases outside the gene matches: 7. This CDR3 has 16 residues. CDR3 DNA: TGTGCCAGCAGCTCCCGACAGGGGCCAATGAACACTGAAGCTTTCTTT. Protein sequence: CASSSRQGPMNTEAFF.

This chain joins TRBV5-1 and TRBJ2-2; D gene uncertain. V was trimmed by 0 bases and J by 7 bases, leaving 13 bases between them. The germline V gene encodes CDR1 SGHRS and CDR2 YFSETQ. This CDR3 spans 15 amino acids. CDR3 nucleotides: TGCGCCAGCAGCTTGGCCTTATGGCTTGGCGGGGAGCTGTTTTTT. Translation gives CASSLALWLGGELFF.

This CDR3 is CASSSSGTNSEQFF. DNA for the CDR3: TGTGCCAGCTCGTCCTCCGGGACTAATAGTGAGCAGTTCTTC. The rearrangement uses TRBV18 and TRBJ2-1, with 7 bases fitting TRBD2. The CDR3 length is 14 residues. Germline-derived CDR1 and CDR2 are KGHSH and LQKENI. Trimming removed 6 bases from V and 9 bases from J; junction bases left unmatched: 11.

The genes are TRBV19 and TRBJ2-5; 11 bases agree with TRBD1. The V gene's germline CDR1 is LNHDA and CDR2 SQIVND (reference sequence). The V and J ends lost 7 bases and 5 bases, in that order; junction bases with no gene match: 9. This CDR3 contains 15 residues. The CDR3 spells CASKIRTGGQETQYF. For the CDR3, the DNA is TGTGCCAGTAAAATCCGGACAGGGGGCCAGGAGACCCAGTACTTC.

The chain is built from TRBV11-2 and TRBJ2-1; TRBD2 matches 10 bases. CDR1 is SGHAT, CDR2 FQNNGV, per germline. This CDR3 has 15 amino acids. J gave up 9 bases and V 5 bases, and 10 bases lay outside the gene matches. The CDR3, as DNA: TGTGCCAGCAGCCCCGTAGCGGGGGGTTTTGGTGAGCAGTTCTTC. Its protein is CASSPVAGGFGEQFF.

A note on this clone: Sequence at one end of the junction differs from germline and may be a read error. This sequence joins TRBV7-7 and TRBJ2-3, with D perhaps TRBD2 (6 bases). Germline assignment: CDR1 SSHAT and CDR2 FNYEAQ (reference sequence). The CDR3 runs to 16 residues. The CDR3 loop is CASSLAPGVSTDTQYF. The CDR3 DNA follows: TGTGCTAGCAGCTTAGCGCCGGGGGTTAGCACAGATACGCAGTATTTT.

CDR3 residues: CASSLAGPSGTQETQYF. The CDR3 nucleotides are TGCGCCAGCAGCTTGGCCGGCCCTAGCGGGACCCAAGAGACCCAGTACTTC. The chain recombines TRBV5-1 with TRBJ2-5; 9 bases match TRBD2. The CDR3 runs to 17 residues. CDR1 is SGHRS, CDR2 YFSETQ, per germline. J gave up 1 base and V 0 bases, and 7 bases lay outside the gene matches.

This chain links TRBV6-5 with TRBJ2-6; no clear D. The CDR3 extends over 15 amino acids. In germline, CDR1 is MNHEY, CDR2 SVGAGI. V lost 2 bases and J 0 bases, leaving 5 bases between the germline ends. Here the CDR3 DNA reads TGTGCCAGCAGTTACGGGCGCTCTGGGGCCAACGTCCTGACTTTC. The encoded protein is CASSYGRSGANVLTF.